These 32 T cell receptor beta chains were sequenced from one sample in a study of T cells after yellow fever vaccination. TCRdb processed the 5' RACE reads anew with MiXCR; each CDR3 protein has one entry. This sample carries 95,000 to 100,000 distinct CDR3 sequences, roughly 6% of them seen once, and the ten largest clones take roughly 39%. The starting material was CD8+ T cells sorted from PBMCs, obtained 10 days after the yellow fever booster vaccination. These TCRs come from a man in his late teens or twenties who received the YFV17D yellow fever vaccine.

This clonotype has a count of ten or more. J is TRBJ2-5 and V is TRBV29-1; TRBD1 matches 7 bases. The CDR3 extends over 13 amino acids. The germline V gene has CDR1 SQVTM and CDR2 ANQGSEA. Trimming took 4 bases from V and 3 from J; bases not matched to a gene: 5. In DNA, the CDR3 is TGCAGCGTTGGATATGGGACAGAAGAGACCCAGTACTTC. Protein: CSVGYGTEETQYF.

This clonotype was observed a few times. This chain joins TRBV5-5 and TRBJ1-3, with 9 nucleotides matching TRBD1. Trimming took 3 bases from V and 0 from J; bases not matched to a gene: 4. The CDR3 loop spans 16 amino acids. In germline, CDR1 is SGHKS, CDR2 YYEKEE (reference sequence). CDR3 bases: TGTGCCAGCAGCTCCGGACAGGGGACCTCTGGAAACACCATATATTTT. Amino acid sequence: CASSSGQGTSGNTIYF. Looking up the rest from reference TRBV5-5 and TRBJ1-3 gives the full variable domain: DAGVTQSPTHLIKTRGQQVTLRCSPISGHKSVSWYQQVLGQGPQFIFQYYEKEERGRGNFPDRFSARQFPNYSSELNVNALLLGDSALYLCASSSGQGTSGNTIYFGEGSWLTVV.

This clonotype was detected only a few times. The chain employs TRBV27 and TRBJ2-1; maybe TRBD1 (6 bases). The CDR3 length is 12 residues. Germline V gene data show CDR1 as MNHEY and CDR2 as SMNVEV (reference sequence). Trimming took off 3 bases at V and 8 bases at J, with 8 bases between the two ends. This chain's CDR3 is CASSLGADEQFF. The CDR3 nucleotides read TGTGCCAGCAGTTTGGGGGCGGATGAGCAGTTCTTC.

This clonotype has only a few counts. CDR3 region: CASSQAGGFTDTQYF. The CDR3 DNA reads TGTGCCAGCAGCCAGGCGGGGGGCTTCACAGATACGCAGTATTTT. The chain joins TRBV4-2 to TRBJ2-3, with 8 bases identical to TRBD2. Losses at the gene ends were 3 bases for V and 2 bases for J; bases not matched to a gene: 4. CDR1 LGHNA and CDR2 YNFKEQ come from the germline V gene. The length of the CDR3 is 15 residues.

This clonotype was picked up a small number of times. The CDR3 nucleotides are TGTGCCAGCAGCCCGGGACCAGGAGGCACCGGGGAGCTGTTTTTT. The encoded protein is CASSPGPGGTGELFF. The chain uses TRBV7-3 and TRBJ2-2, with D perhaps matching TRBD1 or TRBD2 (5 bases each). The V gene's germline CDR1 is SGHTA and CDR2 FQGTGA. V lost 5 bases and J 4 bases, leaving 14 bases between the germline ends. This CDR3 contains 15 residues.

The chain is built from TRBV5-1 and TRBJ2-1; D call uncertain. The CDR3 totals 15 residues. V gave up 2 bases and J gave up 0 bases, with 9 bases separating them. The germline gives CDR1 SGHRS, CDR2 YFSETQ. The CDR3 DNA reads TGCGCCAGCAGCTTCCTTAGCAACTCCTACAATGAGCAGTTCTTC. This gives the protein CASSFLSNSYNEQFF.

The chain employs TRBV20-1 and TRBJ2-2; 8 bases are a match to TRBD2. V was clipped by 1 base and J by 1 base; unmatched bases: 5. The CDR3 is 16 amino acids. Looked up from germline, CDR1 is DFQATT and CDR2 is SNEGSKA (reference sequence). The CDR3 nucleotides are TGCAGTGCTAGAGGTTTAGCGGGGTTGAACACCGGGGAGCTGTTTTTT. This sequence encodes CSARGLAGLNTGELFF.

In this sample, this clonotype turned up many times. The CDR3 region has the DNA TGTGCCAGCGCCCGGGGATTTGGCTACACCTTC. Residues: CASARGFGYTF. The chain is built from TRBV12-3 or TRBV12-4 and TRBJ1-2, with D unclear. V lost 8 bases to trimming and J lost 7 bases, with 11 bases between them. The CDR3 consists of 11 residues.

This clonotype was picked up many times. The chain employs TRBV29-1 and TRBJ2-7; 7 bases map to TRBD1. From germline, CDR1 is SQVTM and CDR2 ANQGSEA. V lost 6 bases and J lost 6; bases outside the gene matches: 5. The CDR3 consists of 11 residues. The CDR3 is CSVQTGSEQYF. CDR3 coding DNA: TGCAGCGTCCAGACAGGGAGCGAGCAGTACTTC.

This clonotype was counted a few times. The chain recombines TRBV4-2 with TRBJ2-5; TRBD2 matches 12 bases. V shed 0 bases, J shed 3 bases, and the junction held 2 bases outside the gene matches. The CDR3 is 16 amino acids. The V gene's germline CDR1 is LGHNA and CDR2 YNFKEQ. DNA of the CDR3: TGTGCCAGCAGCCAAGAATGGACTAGCGGGGAAGAGACCCAGTACTTC. Its translation: CASSQEWTSGEETQYF.

In its sample, this clonotype was seen a few times. The chain joins TRBV4-1 to TRBJ2-3, with TRBD2 matching over 8 bases. This CDR3 is built from 16 residues. J lost 6 bases, V lost 0 bases, and 8 bases had no gene match. Germline lookup yields CDR1 MGHRA and CDR2 YSYEKL. CDR3 DNA sequence: TGCGCCAGCAGCCAAGAAGGCGGGGGGCCGCCGGATACGCAGTATTTT. Protein sequence: CASSQEGGGPPDTQYF.

This sequence joins TRBV5-1 and TRBJ2-3, with D possibly called TRBD1 or TRBD2 (5 bases each). The germline V gene has CDR1 SGHRS and CDR2 YFSETQ. The CDR3 totals 13 residues. The V end lost 4 bases, the J end lost 4 bases, and 10 bases lay between the germline ends. In DNA form, the CDR3 reads TGCGCCAGCAGCACGGGACCCTCAGATACGCAGTATTTT. Translation: CASSTGPSDTQYF.

This clonotype turned up a few times. The chain uses TRBV12-3 or TRBV12-4 and TRBJ2-7; maybe TRBD1 (5 bases). This CDR3 contains 13 residues. The V end was cut by 6 bases, the J end by 2 bases, with 11 bases between. The CDR3 is CASSTDRPYEQYF. In DNA form, the CDR3 reads TGTGCCAGCAGCACAGACAGACCCTACGAGCAGTACTTC.

The chain combines TRBV5-6 with TRBJ2-5; 10 bases map to TRBD1. V trimming: 0 bases; J trimming: 4 bases; junction bases outside the gene matches: 3. The germline CDR1 and CDR2 sequences are SGHDT and YYEEEE. This CDR3 is 15 amino acids long. The CDR3 loop reads CASSLETGGRETQYF. CDR3 nucleotides: TGTGCCAGCAGCTTGGAGACAGGGGGCAGAGAGACCCAGTACTTC.

The chain uses TRBV11-1 and TRBJ2-3; 7 positions agree with TRBD2. This CDR3 is built from 16 residues. The trim removed 1 base at V and 6 bases at J, leaving 10 bases unmatched. Looked up from germline, CDR1 is SGHAT and CDR2 is FQDESV (reference sequence). The CDR3 DNA reads TGTGCCAGCAGCTTAGTAGGCCCGGGGAGGGAGGATACGCAGTATTTT. Its protein is CASSLVGPGREDTQYF.

The chain couples TRBV11-2 to TRBJ2-5; unclear D gene. This CDR3 has 15 amino acids. Trimming took 5 bases from V and 5 from J, leaving 18 bases between them. CDR1 and CDR2 (germline): SGHAT, FQNNGV. CDR3 sequence (DNA): TGTGCCAGCAGCCCTGACTCCTACCCTGGGGAGACCCAGTACTTC. Its translation: CASSPDSYPGETQYF.

J is TRBJ2-7 and V is TRBV28, with D possibly being TRBD1 or TRBD2 (5 bases each). V dropped 2 bases and J dropped 6 bases, with 5 bases sitting between them. Germline CDR1 is MDHEN and CDR2 is SYDVKM. There are 11 residues in the CDR3. CDR3 residues: CASSLGTEQYF. The CDR3 DNA is TGTGCCAGCAGTTTAGGGACCGAGCAGTACTTC.

The V gene is TRBV6-7, the J gene TRBJ2-1; 8 nucleotides align to TRBD1. TRBV6-7 belongs to the ORF category, with a function that is uncertain. Germline trimming cut 2 bases from V and 8 bases from J; bases unmatched to any gene: 17. The CDR3 extends over 18 amino acids. The DNA of the CDR3 is TGTGCCAGCAGTTACCCATCGTCTCGGACAGGGAATCTTGATGAGCAGTTCTTC. Its protein product is CASSYPSSRTGNLDEQFF.

The V and J genes are TRBV11-2 and TRBJ2-7; D gene ambiguous. The CDR3 extends over 14 amino acids. The germline V gene has CDR1 SGHAT and CDR2 FQNNGV. The V end was cut by 1 base, the J end by 0 bases, with 7 bases between. The CDR3 here is CASSLAPNSYEQYF. The CDR3 region has the DNA TGTGCCAGCAGCTTAGCCCCTAACTCCTACGAGCAGTACTTC.

The table lists this clonotype with a few counts. The V and J genes are TRBV13 and TRBJ1-4; D is undetermined. The germline CDR1 and CDR2 sequences are PRHDT and FYEKMQ (reference sequence). Trimming cost V 3 bases and J 3 bases, with 11 bases left between them. CDR3 length: 15 residues. The CDR3 DNA is TGTGCCAGCAGCTTGTCGGGAAGACCTAATGAAAAACTGTTTTTT. As protein: CASSLSGRPNEKLFF.

The chain links TRBV4-3 to TRBJ2-2, with D unclear. The CDR3 is made up of 15 amino acids. The germline V gene has CDR1 LGHNA and CDR2 YSLEER. V lost 1 base, J lost 6 bases, and 12 bases lay in between. This CDR3 is CASSQGSNSPGELFF. In DNA form, the CDR3 reads TGCGCCAGCAGCCAAGGTTCCAACTCCCCCGGGGAGCTGTTTTTT.

This clonotype was picked up a small number of times. This sequence joins TRBV12-3 or TRBV12-4 and TRBJ2-1; D gene unclear. V gave up 6 bases and J gave up 9 bases, with 12 bases separating them. This CDR3 region has 12 residues. This CDR3 reads CASSPNTVEQFF. In DNA form, the CDR3 reads TGTGCCAGCAGCCCGAACACCGTTGAGCAGTTCTTC.

This clonotype was counted between two and nine times. The rearrangement links TRBV11-2 to TRBJ1-5, with 9 bases aligning to TRBD1. This CDR3 contains 14 residues. CDR1 SGHAT and CDR2 FQNNGV come from the germline V gene. V trimming: 1 base; J trimming: 9 bases; junction bases outside the gene matches: 4. The CDR3, as DNA: TGTGCCAGCAGCTTAGGACAGGGGGGTTGGCCCCAGCATTTT. It translates to CASSLGQGGWPQHF. Complete variable domain (other parts from reference TRBV11-2 and TRBJ1-5): EAGVAQSPRYKIIEKRQSVAFWCNPISGHATLYWYQQILGQGPKLLIQFQNNGVVDDSQLPKDRFSAERLKGVDSTLKIQPAKLEDSAVYLCASSLGQGGWPQHFGDGTRLSIL.

The J gene is TRBJ2-7, the V gene TRBV12-3 or TRBV12-4; 10 bases line up with TRBD1. The CDR3 contains 20 residues. The junction had 22 bases not matched to a gene; V was cut back by 8 bases and J by 0 bases. For the CDR3, the DNA is TGTGCCAGCCGCCGCGGGGGACAGGGGAATTCGAGGGCGAGCTCCTACGAGCAGTACGTC. Translating it yields CASRRGGQGNSRASSYEQYV.

This clonotype appeared many times. The V gene is TRBV5-1, the J gene TRBJ2-7, with D possibly matching TRBD1 (6 bases). Between the trimmed V and J ends, which lost 2 bases and 3 bases, there was a span of 12 bases. The CDR3 totals 14 residues. Germline assignment: CDR1 SGHRS and CDR2 YFSETQ. CDR3 in DNA: TGCGCCAGCAGCTTAGAAACAGGGAACTACGAGCAGTACTTC. It specifies CASSLETGNYEQYF.

At least ten counts were recorded for this clonotype. V is TRBV15 and J is TRBJ2-7; D perhaps matches TRBD1 (6 bases). V lost 5 bases and J lost 2, with 16 bases in between. Germline V CDR1 and CDR2: LNHNV, YYDKDF (reference sequence). The CDR3 runs to 15 residues. The chain's CDR3 is CATSPRSGTTYEQYV. For the CDR3, the DNA is TGTGCCACCAGCCCCCGATCCGGGACAACCTACGAGCAGTACGTC.

Details on this clonotype: This sequence may be a read error, since a much larger clone differs from it by one base. This chain joins TRBV3-1 and TRBJ2-5, with D unclear. The CDR3 covers 15 residues. V dropped 1 base and J dropped 7 bases, with 16 bases sitting between them. Germline V CDR1 and CDR2: LGHDT, YNNKEL (reference sequence). The CDR3 protein is CASSQGERSPVTQYF. The CDR3 region has the DNA TGTGCCAGCAGCCAAGGCGAGAGGTCCCCAGTGACCCAGTACTTC.

The gene calls are TRBV2 and TRBJ1-1; perhaps TRBD1 as D (6 bases). Germline CDR1 reads SNHLY; CDR2 reads FYNNEI. V lost 6 bases and J lost 6, with 20 bases in between. This CDR3 spans 15 amino acids. The CDR3 DNA is TGTGCCAGCAGCCCCCCTCGGAACAGGGAGGCTGAAGCTTTCTTT. It yields the protein CASSPPRNREAEAFF.

V gene TRBV7-2 combines with J gene TRBJ2-3, with 8 bases aligning to TRBD2. The CDR3 spans 14 residues. With V trimmed by 8 bases and J by 4 bases, 8 bases remained unmatched. Looked up from germline, CDR1 is SGHTA and CDR2 is FQGNSA. The CDR3, as DNA: TGTGCCAGCCCACTAGCGGCGACGGCAGATACGCAGTATTTT. Translated: CASPLAATADTQYF.

This clonotype was detected a few times. V usage is TRBV6-5 and J usage is TRBJ1-1; the D gene is possibly TRBD1 (6 bases). This CDR3 comprises 14 residues. V lost 10 bases, J lost 3 bases, and 18 bases lay in between. Looked up from germline, CDR1 is MNHEY and CDR2 is SVGAGI. The CDR3 protein is CATAGGGVDTEAFF. DNA for the CDR3: TGTGCCACCGCCGGAGGGGGGGTGGACACTGAAGCTTTCTTT.

In this sample, this clonotype turned up a few times. The DNA is left out, because the CDR3 cannot be placed on it with certainty; the CDR3 is given as TCRdb lists it. The V and J genes are TRBV10-2 and TRBJ1-1. The CDR3 is 14 amino acids long, termini counted. Germline-derived CDR1 and CDR2 are WSHSY and SAAADI. This chain's CDR3 is CASRLLRANTEAFF.

The sample holds many counts of this clonotype. The chain joins TRBV28 to TRBJ2-5; the D is unclear. The CDR3 length is 15 residues. V lost 3 bases, J lost 2 bases, and 13 bases lay in between. Germline V gene sequence: CDR1 MDHEN, CDR2 SYDVKM. CDR3 DNA: TGTGCCAGCAGTTTGGAACAGATGAGGCAAGAGACCCAGTACTTC. Translation: CASSLEQMRQETQYF.